The 25 T cell receptor beta chains given below trace back to one sample, sequenced in a study of tumor-infiltrating lymphocytes in primary liver carcinoma. It was unsorted whole blood that yielded blood RNA, and germline DNA was also extracted. Researchers generated TCR beta cDNA from about 0.5 ug of total RNA, relying on a constant-region primer. Sequencing libraries for TCR beta derived from three nested multiplex PCR rounds that used slightly modified ARM-PCR. The first two PCR rounds used TRBV1-TRBV30 forward primers with a C-beta reverse primer, nine to eleven cycles each. TCRdb ran MiXCR on the multiplex PCR reads and lists one entry per CDR3 protein. This sample has fewer than 350,000 distinct CDR3 sequences, with around three fifths found just once. The sequenced sample consisted of peripheral blood. Receptors were obtained from a man aged 35-49 years with primary liver carcinoma and hepatitis B virus infection.

Notes on this clonotype: Here the CDR3 omits its conserved ending phenylalanine or tryptophan, so a read error is the likely source. The chain carries TRBV10-3 and TRBJ2-1; 14 bases line up with TRBD2. V shed 4 bases and J 7 bases; nucleotides not matched to a gene: 9. The CDR3 consists of 17 residues. The germline V gene has CDR1 ENHRY and CDR2 SYGVKD. CDR3 sequence reads: CAISVSGLAGDKNEQFL. Written as DNA, the CDR3 is TGTGCCATCAGTGTGTCGGGACTAGCGGGAGATAAGAATGAGCAGTTCTTA.

This clonotype was counted many times. The CDR3 DNA follows: TGTGCCAGCAGCTATGGGACAGGGGACACCTACGAGCAGTACTTC. This encodes CASSYGTGDTYEQYF. This sequence joins TRBV11-3 and TRBJ2-7, with 10 bases that match TRBD1. Germline V gene data show CDR1 as SGHNT and CDR2 as YENEEA. The CDR3 runs 15 residues. J gave up 2 bases and V 4 bases, and 5 bases lay outside the gene matches. The entire variable domain, with the rest obtained from reference TRBV11-3 and TRBJ2-7, is as follows: EAGVVQSPRYKIIEKKQPVAFWCNPISGHNTLYWYLQNLGQGPELLIRYENEEAVDDSQLPKDRFSAERLKGVDSTLKIQPAELGDSAVYLCASSYGTGDTYEQYFGPGTRLTVT.

Turning to this clonotype: A much larger clone lies one base from this, so it may be a read error. The chain is built from TRBV6-2 or TRBV6-3 and TRBJ1-5; the D is unclear. This CDR3 is 16 amino acids long. Germline CDR1 MNHEY, CDR2 SVGEGT. V lost 7 bases, J lost 1 base, and 17 bases lay in between. The CDR3 sequence: CASTKENLLSNQPQHF. The CDR3 nucleotides read TGTGCCAGCACCAAGGAGAATTTACTGAGCAATCAGCCCCAGCATTTT.

The chain links TRBV29-1 to TRBJ2-5; D might be TRBD1 or TRBD2, each matching 6 bases. The CDR3 is 14 residues long. V was pared by 6 bases and J by 2 bases, with 16 bases between. The germline gives CDR1 SQVTM, CDR2 ANQGSEA. The CDR3 sequence is CSVVLGGIQETQYF. CDR3 nucleotides: TGCAGCGTGGTACTAGGGGGGATTCAAGAGACCCAGTACTTC. Combining the CDR3 with reference TRBV29-1 and TRBJ2-5 gives the whole variable domain SAVISQKPSRDICQRGTSLTIQCQVDSQVTMMFWYRQQPGQSLTLIATANQGSEATYESGFVIDKFPISRPNLTFSTLTVSNMSPEDSSIYLCSVVLGGIQETQYFGPGTRLLVL.

As for this clonotype: A much larger clone differs from this one at a single base, so this may be a read error. This rearrangement joins TRBV6-5 to TRBJ1-6; TRBD1 agrees at 9 bases. This CDR3 contains 15 residues. The V gene's germline CDR1 is MNHEY and CDR2 SVGAGI. V shed 9 bases and J 9 bases; nucleotides not matched to a gene: 12. CDR3 loop: CARSPKGTGSSPLHF. CDR3 in DNA: TGTGCCAGGAGTCCTAAGGGGACAGGGAGTTCACCCCTCCACTTT.

This clonotype was counted a single time. The germline gene is not matched at one end of the junction; a read error may be the cause. The chain recombines TRBV6-1 with TRBJ2-1, with 7 bases lining up with TRBD2. Germline loops: CDR1 MNHNS, CDR2 SASEGT. This CDR3 has 16 amino acids. CDR3 in amino acids: CVSSERLAGSYNEQSF. The CDR3 DNA reads as TGTGTCAGCAGTGAGCGTTTAGCGGGCTCCTACAATGAGCAGTCCTTC.

This clonotype was picked up a small number of times. The chain is built from TRBV7-9 and TRBJ2-1; D is unresolved. CDR1 is SEHNR, CDR2 FQNEAQ, per germline (reference sequence). The CDR3 spans 12 residues. V dropped 3 bases and J dropped 6 bases, with 6 bases sitting between them. The DNA for the CDR3 is TGTGCCAGCAGCTTCCAACCCAATGAGCAGTTCTTC. It is translated as CASSFQPNEQFF.

On this clonotype itself: The junction differs from germline at one of its ends, possibly a read error. The V gene is TRBV11-2, the J gene TRBJ2-7; D is unclear. CDR1 is SGHAT, CDR2 FQNNGV, per germline. CDR3 length equals 14 residues. CDR3 loop: CASSLIGSSNEQYF. The CDR3 DNA sequence: TGTGCCAGCAGCTTAATTGGTTCCTCCAACGAGCAATACTTC.

This clonotype was seen repeatedly, ten times or more. V is TRBV6-1 and J is TRBJ2-5; a weak D match, TRBD1 (6 bases). V was clipped by 7 bases and J by 4 bases, with 19 bases between them. Germline CDR1 and CDR2: MNHNS and SASEGT. The CDR3 spans 15 residues. The CDR3 reads CASTSGQLEGETQYF. As DNA, the CDR3 is TGTGCCAGCACTTCCGGACAGTTAGAGGGAGAGACCCAGTACTTC.

As to this clonotype: This clone may be a read error of a much larger clone one base away. The chain links TRBV6-5 to TRBJ2-3; 8 bases fit TRBD1. Germline V gene lookup returns CDR1 MNHEY and CDR2 SVGAGI. This CDR3 has 15 amino acids. CDR3 bases: TGTGTCAGAAAAAGCAGGCAGGGGGCAACAGATACGCAGTATTTT. As protein: CVRKSRQGATDTQYF.

The rearrangement joins TRBV30 to TRBJ2-7; 13 bases are a match to TRBD2. The CDR3 totals 12 residues. Germline trimming cut 8 bases from V and 2 bases from J; bases unmatched to any gene: 0. Germline lookup yields CDR1 GTSNPN and CDR2 SVGIG (reference sequence). This CDR3 is CAGTSGAYEQYF. The CDR3 DNA follows: TGTGCCGGGACTAGCGGGGCCTACGAGCAGTACTTC.

This clonotype has ten or more counts. V is TRBV6-2 or TRBV6-3 and J is TRBJ2-7; 9 bases match TRBD1. V lost 8 bases, J lost 5 bases, and 19 bases stayed unmatched. This CDR3 region has 17 residues. Germline values: CDR1 MNHEY, CDR2 SVGEGT. The CDR3: CASDRSSGTGRLDEQYF. DNA of the CDR3: TGTGCCAGCGACCGCTCTTCCGGGACAGGGCGTTTAGACGAGCAGTACTTC.

The J gene is TRBJ2-1, the V gene TRBV10-3; TRBD2 aligns across 11 bases. Losses at the gene ends were 7 bases for V and 4 bases for J; bases not matched to a gene: 6. Per the germline V gene, CDR1 is ENHRY and CDR2 is SYGVKD. This CDR3 comprises 15 residues. CDR3 in DNA: TGTGCCATCAATCCCACTAGCGGGAGTTACAATGAGCAGTTCTTC. It translates to CAINPTSGSYNEQFF.

The chain couples TRBV9 to TRBJ2-1, with 15 bases identical to TRBD2. Germline V gene lookup returns CDR1 SGDLS and CDR2 YYNGEE. The CDR3 runs to 19 residues. The V and J ends lost 0 bases and 7 bases, in that order; junction bases with no gene match: 11. CDR3 loop: CASSVDPRGLAGGGNEQFF. The CDR3 DNA sequence: TGTGCCAGCAGCGTAGATCCCCGGGGACTAGCGGGAGGTGGTAATGAGCAGTTCTTC.

In its sample, this clonotype was seen many times. This chain joins TRBV6-6 and TRBJ2-1; TRBD2 agrees at 14 bases. The length of the CDR3 is 17 residues. The V gene's germline CDR1 is MNHNY and CDR2 SVGAGI (reference sequence). With 2 bases clipped from V and 8 bases from J, the junction kept 8 bases outside the gene matches. This chain's CDR3 is CASSYQRTSGRTDEQFF. CDR3 DNA sequence: TGTGCCAGCAGTTACCAAAGGACTAGCGGGAGGACGGATGAGCAGTTCTTC.

In the case of this clonotype: A much larger clone differs by one base, so this may be a read error. The rearrangement links TRBV4-3 to TRBJ2-1; D is possibly TRBD2 (5 bases). The CDR3 totals 14 residues. Germline values: CDR1 LGHNA, CDR2 YSLEER. Trimming stripped 8 bases from V and 6 bases from J, with 17 bases between. The CDR3 here is CASARGGSANEQFF. For the CDR3, the DNA is TGCGCCAGCGCTCGAGGCGGGTCCGCCAATGAGCAGTTCTTC.

This clonotype has more than one count but fewer than ten. The chain couples TRBV14 to TRBJ2-3; perhaps TRBD1 as D (7 bases). Per the germline V gene, CDR1 is SGHDN and CDR2 is FVKESK. V was cut by 4 bases and J by 4 bases, with 18 bases left in between. This CDR3 has 16 residues. The CDR3 DNA reads TGTGCCAGCAGCCCCCTGGGCGGGACAGCTGCAGATACGCAGTATTTT. Its translation: CASSPLGGTAADTQYF.

This clonotype occurred a few times. This could be a read error, since a much larger clone is one nucleotide away. The chain combines TRBV29-1 with TRBJ2-7; D is perhaps TRBD1 (6 bases). The CDR3 has 12 amino acids. The germline V gene encodes CDR1 SQVTM and CDR2 ANQGSEA. CDR3 amino acids: CSVQTGTYGQYF. As DNA, the CDR3 is TGCAGCGTTCAGACAGGTACCTACGGGCAGTACTTC.

This chain links TRBV5-1 with TRBJ2-7; 8 bases line up with TRBD1. Per the germline V gene, CDR1 is SGHRS and CDR2 is YFSETQ. V shed 0 bases and J 6 bases; nucleotides not matched to a gene: 5. The CDR3 has 14 residues. CDR3 sequence reads: CASSLVQGAAEQYF. The CDR3 bases are TGCGCCAGCAGCTTGGTTCAGGGGGCCGCCGAGCAGTACTTC.

This rearrangement joins TRBV12-3 or TRBV12-4 to TRBJ2-1; tentatively, D is TRBD2 (6 bases). The CDR3 is made up of 12 amino acids. Trimming took 10 bases from V and 8 from J, leaving 15 bases between them. CDR3 protein: CANGRGDDEQFF. CDR3 in DNA: TGTGCCAACGGGAGAGGGGACGATGAGCAGTTCTTC.

Concerning this clonotype itself: This clone may be a read error of a much larger clone one base away. The rearrangement uses TRBV6-1 and TRBJ2-1; 7 bases agree with TRBD1. Germline V gene data show CDR1 as MNHNS and CDR2 as SASEGT. This CDR3 is 15 amino acids long. The CDR3 loop is CVSILRDSSYNEQFF. The CDR3 DNA sequence: TGTGTCAGCATCCTCCGGGACAGCTCCTACAATGAGCAGTTCTTC.

The chain is built from TRBV5-4 and TRBJ2-2, with 7 nucleotides matching TRBD2. There are 16 residues in the CDR3. The germline CDR1 and CDR2 sequences are SGHNT and YYREEE (reference sequence). V shed 4 bases, J shed 1 base, and the junction held 7 bases outside the gene matches. Here the CDR3 reads CASSGGVIQNTGELFF. DNA of the CDR3: TGTGCCAGCAGCGGGGGGGTGATTCAGAACACCGGGGAGCTGTTTTTT. The entire variable domain, with the rest obtained from reference TRBV5-4 and TRBJ2-2, is as follows: ETGVTQSPTHLIKTRGQQVTLRCSSQSGHNTVSWYQQALGQGPQFIFQYYREEENGRGNFPPRFSGLQFPNYSSELNVNALELDDSALYLCASSGGVIQNTGELFFGEGSRLTVL.

As to this clonotype: The junction differs from germline at one of its ends, possibly a read error. The genes are TRBV11-2 and TRBJ2-3, with 12 bases identical to TRBD2. The CDR3 has 15 residues. CDR1 and CDR2 from the germline V gene are SGHAT and FQNNGV. This CDR3 reads CASSPGLAGTDMQYF. CDR3 sequence (DNA): TGTGCCAGCAGCCCGGGACTAGCGGGCACAGATATGCAGTATTTT.

The rearrangement joins TRBV5-4 to TRBJ2-1; no firm D call. CDR3 length: 15 residues. Germline lookup yields CDR1 SGHNT and CDR2 YYREEE (reference sequence). V was pared by 1 base and J by 2 bases, with 10 bases between. The CDR3 loop reads CASSLRVGAYNEQFF. CDR3 sequence (DNA): TGTGCCAGCAGCTTGAGGGTTGGCGCCTACAATGAGCAGTTCTTC.

With regard to this clonotype: With a much larger clone just one base away, this may be a read error. The chain uses TRBV12-3 or TRBV12-4 and TRBJ2-7; tentatively, D is TRBD2 (5 bases). The CDR3 is 12 amino acids. CDR3 amino acids: CTSSFRGYEQYF. In DNA, the CDR3 is TGTACCAGCAGTTTTAGAGGGTACGAGCAGTACTTC.